The entry below gives a single T cell receptor (beta chain) sequence along with its context. Its specificity is unknown. This table comes from immunoSEQ multiplex PCR, and its TCRdb copy is limited to in-frame clones, with some not included. The data contain some 130,000 clones, more than 85% of them singletons. The CDR3 contains 13 residues. Germline-derived CDR1 and CDR2 are SGHTA and FQGNSA. Between the trimmed V and J ends, which lost 1 base and 10 bases, there was a span of 13 bases. These data belong to a study of cytotoxic CD8 clonotypes in ibrutinib-treated CLL. General study findings and limits: Stable or contracted on treatment, public clonotypes were also uncommon.

V usage is TRBV7-2 and J usage is TRBJ2-5; D is possibly TRBD1 (5 bases). The sample here was PBMCs, taken after 12 months of ibrutinib treatment. The TCR originated in a human donor with chronic lymphocytic leukemia. The CDR3: CASSLVSARDQYF. The CDR3 nucleotides read TGTGCCAGCAGCTTAGTTTCCGCCAGGGACCAGTACTTC.